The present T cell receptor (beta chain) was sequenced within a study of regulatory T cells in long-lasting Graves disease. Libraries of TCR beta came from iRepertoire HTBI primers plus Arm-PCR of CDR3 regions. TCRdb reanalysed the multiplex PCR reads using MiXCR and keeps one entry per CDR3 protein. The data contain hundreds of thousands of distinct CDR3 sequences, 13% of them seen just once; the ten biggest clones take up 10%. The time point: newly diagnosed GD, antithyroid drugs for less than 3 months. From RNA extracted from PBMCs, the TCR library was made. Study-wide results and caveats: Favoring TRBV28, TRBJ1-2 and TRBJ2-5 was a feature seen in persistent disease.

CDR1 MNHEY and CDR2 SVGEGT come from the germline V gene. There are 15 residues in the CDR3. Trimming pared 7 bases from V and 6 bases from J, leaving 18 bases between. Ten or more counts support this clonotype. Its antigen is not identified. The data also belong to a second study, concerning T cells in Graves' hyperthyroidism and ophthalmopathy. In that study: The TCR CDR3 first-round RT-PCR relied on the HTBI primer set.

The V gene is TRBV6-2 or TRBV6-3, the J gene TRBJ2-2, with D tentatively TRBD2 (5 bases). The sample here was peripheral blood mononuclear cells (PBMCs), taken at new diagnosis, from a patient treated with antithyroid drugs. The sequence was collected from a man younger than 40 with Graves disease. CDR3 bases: TGTGCCAGCACCAGCGGAGCGGAGTGGTCCGGGGAGCTGTTTTTT. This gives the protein CASTSGAEWSGELFF.